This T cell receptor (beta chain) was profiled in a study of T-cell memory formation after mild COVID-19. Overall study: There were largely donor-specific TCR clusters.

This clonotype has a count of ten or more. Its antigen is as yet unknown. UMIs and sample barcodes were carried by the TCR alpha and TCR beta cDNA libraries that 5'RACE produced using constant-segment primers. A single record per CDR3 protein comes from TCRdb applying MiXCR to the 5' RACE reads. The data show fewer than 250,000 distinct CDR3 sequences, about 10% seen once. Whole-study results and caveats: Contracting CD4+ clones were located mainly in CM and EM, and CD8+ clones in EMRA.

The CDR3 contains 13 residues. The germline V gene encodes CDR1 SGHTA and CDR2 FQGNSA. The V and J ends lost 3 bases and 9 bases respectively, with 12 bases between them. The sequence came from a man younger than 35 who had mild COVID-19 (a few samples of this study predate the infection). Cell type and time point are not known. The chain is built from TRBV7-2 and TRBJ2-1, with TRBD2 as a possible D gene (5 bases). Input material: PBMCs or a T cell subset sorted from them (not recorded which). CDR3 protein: CASSFRRGPEQFF. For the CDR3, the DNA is TGTGCCAGCAGCTTCCGTCGGGGTCCTGAGCAGTTCTTC.